The T cell receptor beta chain described here comes from a study of regulatory T cells in long-lasting Graves disease. Specified time point: newly diagnosed GD, antithyroid drugs for less than 3 months. TCR sequences were obtained from RNA taken from PBMCs. Graves' disease diagnosis used American Thyroid Association guidelines. Patients hailed from an endocrinology department in Xi'an, China. Germline V lookup: CDR1 MNHEY, CDR2 SVGEGT. The CDR3 length is 14 residues. Losses at the gene ends were 6 bases for V and 7 bases for J; bases not matched to a gene: 7. According to the study, TCR beta libraries were built with iRepertoire HTBI primers and CDR3-region Arm-PCR. TCRdb fed the multiplex PCR reads into MiXCR, producing one record per CDR3 protein. This sample has about 350,000 distinct CDR3 sequences; approximately 15% occur once, and the top ten carry 25% to 30%. This clonotype was seen at least ten times.

The same data also contributed to another study, on T cells in Graves' hyperthyroidism and ophthalmopathy. From that report: Initially, a first-round RT-PCR of the TCR CDR3 employed the HTBI primer set.

The TCR originated in a man between 35 and 55 years old with Graves disease. V is TRBV6-2 or TRBV6-3 and J is TRBJ2-1; 9 bases are shared with TRBD2. The material was peripheral blood mononuclear cells (PBMCs), obtained at new diagnosis, from a patient treated with antithyroid drugs. The CDR3 DNA reads TGTGCCAGCAGATTAGCGGGGGATTTAAATGAGCAGTTCTTC. As protein: CASRLAGDLNEQFF.